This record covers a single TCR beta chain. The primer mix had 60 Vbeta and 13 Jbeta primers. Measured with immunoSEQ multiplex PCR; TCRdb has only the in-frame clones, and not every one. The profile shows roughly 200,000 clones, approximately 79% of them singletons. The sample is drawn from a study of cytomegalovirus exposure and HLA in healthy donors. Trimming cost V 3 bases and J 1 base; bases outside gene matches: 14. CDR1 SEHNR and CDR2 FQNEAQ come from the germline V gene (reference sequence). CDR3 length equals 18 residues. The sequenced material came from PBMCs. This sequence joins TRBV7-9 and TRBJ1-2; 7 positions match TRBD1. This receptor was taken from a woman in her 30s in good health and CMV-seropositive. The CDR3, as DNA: TGTGCCAGCAGCTTCGCAAGACAGGGCTTGAAGATTAACTATGGCTACACCTTC. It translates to CASSFARQGLKINYGYTF.